This T cell receptor beta chain was captured by sequencing in a study of blood T cell repertoires in COVID-19. Overall study context: Specimens from acute and convalescent COVID-19 originated in the United States, Italy and Spain. The cDNA or gDNA used as material had been derived from T cells, B-cell-depleted T cells, or PBMCs.

This CDR3 contains 15 residues. J lost 4 bases, V lost 4 bases, and 7 bases had no gene match. CDR1 and CDR2 from the germline V gene are ENHRY and SYGVKD. Assay: immunoSEQ multiplex PCR; the TCRdb copy retains only in-frame clones and omits some. The table records 300,000 to 400,000 clones, approximately 90% of them present only once. The chain has TRBV10-3 and TRBJ1-2; 9 bases are a match to TRBD1. The TCR was taken from a woman between 18 and 30 years old who had recovered from COVID-19. The sequencing sample was made of peripheral blood. In nucleotides, the CDR3 is TGTGCCATCAGTGCTTGGACAGGGGCAGGCTATGGCTACACCTTC. Its translation: CAISAWTGAGYGYTF.